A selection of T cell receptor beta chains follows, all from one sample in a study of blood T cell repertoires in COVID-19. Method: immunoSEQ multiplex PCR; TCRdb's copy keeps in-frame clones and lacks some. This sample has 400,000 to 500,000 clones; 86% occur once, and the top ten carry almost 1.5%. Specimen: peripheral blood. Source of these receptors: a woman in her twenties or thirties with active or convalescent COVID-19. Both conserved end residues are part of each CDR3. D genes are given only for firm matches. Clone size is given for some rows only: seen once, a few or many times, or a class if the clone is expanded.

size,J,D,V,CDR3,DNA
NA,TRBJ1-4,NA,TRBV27,CASEGGRHEKLFF,TGTGCCAGCGAGGGGGGGAGGCATGAAAAACTGTTTTTT
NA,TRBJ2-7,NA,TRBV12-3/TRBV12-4,CASRSLGTYEQYF,TGTGCCAGCAGATCTCTAGGGACATACGAGCAGTACTTC
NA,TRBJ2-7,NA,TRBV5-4,CASSFAGEQYF,TGTGCCAGCAGCTTTGCCGGCGAGCAGTACTTC
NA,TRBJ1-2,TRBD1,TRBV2,CASKSTGGKGYTF,TGTGCCAGCAAAAGTACAGGGGGCAAAGGCTACACCTTC
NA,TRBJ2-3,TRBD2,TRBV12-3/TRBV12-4,CASSLGTSSTYF,TGTGCCAGCAGTTTAGGGACTAGCAGTACGTATTTT
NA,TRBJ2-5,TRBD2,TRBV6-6,CASSYGGRGGGETQYF,TGTGCCAGCAGTTACGGCGGGAGGGGAGGGGGAGAGACCCAGTACTTC
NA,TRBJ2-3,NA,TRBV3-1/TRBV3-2,CASSQGGQRRDTQYF,TGTGCCAGCAGCCAAGGGGGACAACGCAGAGATACGCAGTATTTT
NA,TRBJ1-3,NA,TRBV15,CATSRAGASGNTIYF,TGTGCCACCAGCAGAGCAGGGGCCTCTGGAAACACCATATATTTT
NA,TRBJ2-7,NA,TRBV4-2,CASSQIQGGPYEQYF,TGTGCCAGCAGCCAGATCCAAGGGGGACCCTACGAGCAGTACTTC
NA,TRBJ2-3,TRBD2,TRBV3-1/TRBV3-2,CASSRTGLAGGTDTQYF,TGTGCCAGCAGTCGAACCGGACTAGCGGGAGGCACAGATACGCAGTATTTT
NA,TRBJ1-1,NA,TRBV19,CASSYRAGGAFF,TGTGCCAGTAGTTACAGGGCGGGTGGAGCTTTCTTT
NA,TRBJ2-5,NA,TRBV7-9,CASSDQGMSQETQYF,TGTGCCAGCAGCGACCAGGGTATGAGCCAAGAGACCCAGTACTTC
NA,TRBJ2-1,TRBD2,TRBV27,CASSWGLADEQFF,TGTGCCAGCAGTTGGGGACTAGCGGACGAGCAGTTCTTC
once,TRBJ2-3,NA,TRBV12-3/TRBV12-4,CASSPPSYTQYF,TGTGCCAGCAGTCCGCCCAGTTATACGCAGTATTTT
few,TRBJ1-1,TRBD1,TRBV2,CARGTRTGQANTEAFF,TGTGCCCGAGGTACCAGGACAGGGCAAGCCAACACTGAAGCTTTCTTT
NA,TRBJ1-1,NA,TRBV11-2,CASSSFEEAFF,TGTGCCAGCAGTTCATTTGAGGAAGCTTTCTTT
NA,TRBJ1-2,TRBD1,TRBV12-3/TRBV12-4,CASTNRGGYGYTF,TGTGCCAGCACCAACAGGGGTGGCTATGGCTACACCTTC
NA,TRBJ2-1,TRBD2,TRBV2,CASSEVTLAGDNEQFF,TGTGCCAGCAGTGAAGTCACCCTAGCGGGTGACAATGAGCAGTTCTTC
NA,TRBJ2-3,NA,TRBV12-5,CASGLFGGGTDTQYF,TGTGCTAGTGGTTTGTTCGGCGGGGGCACAGATACGCAGTATTTT
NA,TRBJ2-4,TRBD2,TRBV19,CASSLSGDRRNIQYF,TGTGCCAGTAGTCTTAGCGGGGATAGGAGGAACATTCAGTACTTC
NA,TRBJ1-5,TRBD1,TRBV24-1,CATRGITDRGGQPQHF,TGTGCCACCAGGGGAATAACGGACAGGGGGGGTCAGCCCCAGCATTTT
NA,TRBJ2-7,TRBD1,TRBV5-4,CASSPWTGGGEQYF,TGTGCCAGCAGCCCATGGACAGGGGGGGGCGAGCAGTACTTC
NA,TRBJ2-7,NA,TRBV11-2,CASSPRTDPYEQYF,TGTGCCAGCAGCCCTCGGACAGACCCCTACGAGCAGTACTTC
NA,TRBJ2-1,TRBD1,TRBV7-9,CASTQGASWGGEQFF,TGTGCCAGCACCCAGGGGGCTAGCTGGGGCGGTGAGCAGTTCTTC
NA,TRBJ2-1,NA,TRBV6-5,CASTGPLKGFGEQFF,TGTGCCAGCACCGGGCCCCTAAAGGGGTTTGGTGAGCAGTTCTTC
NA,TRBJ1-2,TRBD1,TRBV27,CASRPYSGTGNTNYGYTF,TGTGCCAGCAGGCCCTATTCCGGGACAGGGAATACTAACTATGGCTACACCTTC
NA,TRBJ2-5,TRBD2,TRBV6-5,CASRGWAGGETQYF,TGTGCCAGCAGGGGTTGGGCGGGGGGAGAGACCCAGTACTTC
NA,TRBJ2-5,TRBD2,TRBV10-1,CASSVVAGLQETQYF,TGCGCCAGCAGTGTGGTAGCGGGTTTACAAGAGACCCAGTACTTC
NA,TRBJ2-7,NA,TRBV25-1,CASSERKPTLGEQYF,TGTGCCAGCAGTGAAAGGAAACCTACCCTCGGGGAGCAGTACTTC
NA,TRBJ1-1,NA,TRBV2,CASSELEGTEAFF,TGTGCCAGCAGTGAACTGGAGGGTACTGAAGCTTTCTTT
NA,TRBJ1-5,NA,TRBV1,CTSSQEPRVLNQPQHF,TGCACCAGCAGCCAAGAACCCAGGGTCCTTAATCAGCCCCAGCATTTT
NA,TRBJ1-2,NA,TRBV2,CASSESYGYTF,TGTGCCAGCAGTGAGAGCTATGGCTACACCTTC
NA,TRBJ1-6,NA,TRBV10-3,CAISDIDSPLHF,TGTGCCATCAGTGATATCGATTCACCCCTCCACTTT
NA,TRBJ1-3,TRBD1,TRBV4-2,CASSYPGQGIGSGNTIYF,TGTGCCAGCAGTTACCCGGGACAGGGTATCGGCTCTGGAAACACCATATATTTT
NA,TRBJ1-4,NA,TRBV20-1,CSAFQGEKLFF,TGCAGTGCTTTCCAGGGGGAAAAACTGTTTTTT
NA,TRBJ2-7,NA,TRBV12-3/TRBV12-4,CASRQAYEQYF,TGTGCCAGCCGACAGGCCTACGAGCAGTACTTC
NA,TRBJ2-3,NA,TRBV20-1,CSARRADTQYF,TGCAGTGCTAGAAGAGCAGATACGCAGTATTTT
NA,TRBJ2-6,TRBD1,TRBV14,CASSQGRDSYSGANVLTF,TGTGCCAGCAGCCAAGGCCGGGACAGCTACTCTGGGGCCAACGTCCTGACTTTC
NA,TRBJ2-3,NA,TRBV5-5,CASSLAGTYSTTTDTQYF,TGTGCCAGCAGCTTGGCCGGGACTTACTCTACAACGACAGATACGCAGTATTTT
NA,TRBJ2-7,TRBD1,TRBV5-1,CASRMNTGGISYEQYF,TGCGCCAGCAGAATGAATACAGGGGGAATATCCTACGAGCAGTACTTC
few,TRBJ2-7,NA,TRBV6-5,CASLPEGPRREQYF,TGTGCCAGCCTCCCGGAGGGACCCCGTAGGGAGCAGTACTTC
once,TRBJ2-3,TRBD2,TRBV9,CASSVLGAGGPSDTQYF,TGTGCCAGCAGCGTACTCGGGGCGGGGGGGCCGTCAGATACGCAGTATTTT
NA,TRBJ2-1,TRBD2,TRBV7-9,CASSFFAGGANNEQFF,TGTGCCAGCAGCTTTTTCGCGGGAGGGGCCAACAATGAGCAGTTCTTC
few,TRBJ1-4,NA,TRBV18,CASSSPDTFNEKLFF,TGTGCCAGCTCGAGCCCGGACACGTTTAATGAAAAACTGTTTTTT
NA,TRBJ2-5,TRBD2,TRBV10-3,CAISATSGQETQYF,TGTGCCATCAGTGCAACTAGCGGACAAGAGACCCAGTACTTC
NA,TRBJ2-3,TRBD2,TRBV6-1,CASSEVSGEGRTQYF,TGTGCCAGCAGTGAAGTAAGCGGGGAAGGGCGTACGCAGTATTTT
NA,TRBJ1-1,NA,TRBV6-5,CASSYEWNTKAFF,TGTGCCAGCAGTTACGAATGGAACACTAAAGCTTTCTTT
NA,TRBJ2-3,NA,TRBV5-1,CASSDSNSFGTQYF,TGCGCCAGCAGCGACAGTAATAGTTTCGGTACGCAGTATTTT
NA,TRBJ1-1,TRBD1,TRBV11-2,CASSPGDRVNTEAFF,TGTGCCAGCAGCCCCGGGGACAGAGTGAACACTGAAGCTTTCTTT